The clone carrying this T cell receptor beta chain was recorded a few times. The antigen remains undetermined. The ends were cut back, 6 bases at V and 2 bases at J, with 32 bases in the middle. Germline-derived CDR1 and CDR2 are SGHRS and YFSETQ. CDR3 length: 20 residues. The immunoSEQ assay was v3.0, run at survey level. TCRdb's table, derived via immunoSEQ multiplex PCR, lists solely in-frame clones and lacks some. The data hold tens of thousands of clones, with around 80% observed a single time. The sample is drawn from a study of long-term antiretroviral therapy in people with HIV. Overall study results and limits: Dominating the repertoire at all time points were the clones that expanded before ART.

The chain couples TRBV5-1 to TRBJ1-2; D gene uncertain. Sequencing was performed on unsorted PBMCs, taken 0.2 years after starting antiretroviral therapy. This TCR came from a woman younger than 45 with HIV. For the CDR3, the DNA is TGCGCCAGCACCTACTTACCGGTCGAGTCGAACGGCCGAGCGAACTATGGCTACACCTTC. It yields the protein CASTYLPVESNGRANYGYTF.